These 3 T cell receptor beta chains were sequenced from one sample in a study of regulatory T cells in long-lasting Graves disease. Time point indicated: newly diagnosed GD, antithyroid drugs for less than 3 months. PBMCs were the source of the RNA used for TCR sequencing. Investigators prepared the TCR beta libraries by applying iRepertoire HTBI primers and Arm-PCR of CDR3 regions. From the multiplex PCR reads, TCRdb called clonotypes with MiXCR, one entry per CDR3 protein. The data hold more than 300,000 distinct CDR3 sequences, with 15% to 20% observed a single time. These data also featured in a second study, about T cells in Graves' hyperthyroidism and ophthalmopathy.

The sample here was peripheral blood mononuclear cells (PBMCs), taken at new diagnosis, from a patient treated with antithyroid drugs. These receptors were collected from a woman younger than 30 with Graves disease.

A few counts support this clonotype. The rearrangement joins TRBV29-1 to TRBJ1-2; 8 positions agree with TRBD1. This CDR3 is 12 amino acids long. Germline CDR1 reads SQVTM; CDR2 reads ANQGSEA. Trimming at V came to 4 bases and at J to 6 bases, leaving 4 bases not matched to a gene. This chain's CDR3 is CSVAGTGDGYTF. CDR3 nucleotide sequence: TGCAGCGTTGCCGGGACAGGAGATGGCTACACCTTC.

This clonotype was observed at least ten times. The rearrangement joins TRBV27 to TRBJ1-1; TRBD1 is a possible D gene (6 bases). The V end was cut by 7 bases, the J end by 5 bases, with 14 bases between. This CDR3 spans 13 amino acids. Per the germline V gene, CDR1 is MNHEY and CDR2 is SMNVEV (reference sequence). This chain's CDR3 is CASMTRGGTEAFF. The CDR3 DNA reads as TGTGCCAGCATGACGAGGGGGGGGACTGAAGCTTTCTTT.

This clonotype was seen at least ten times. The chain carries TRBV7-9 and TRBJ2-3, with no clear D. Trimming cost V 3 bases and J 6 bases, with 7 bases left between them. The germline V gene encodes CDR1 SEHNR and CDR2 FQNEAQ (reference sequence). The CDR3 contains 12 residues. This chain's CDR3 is CASSLVGDTQYF. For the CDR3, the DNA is TGTGCCAGCAGCTTGGTTGGGGATACGCAGTATTTT.